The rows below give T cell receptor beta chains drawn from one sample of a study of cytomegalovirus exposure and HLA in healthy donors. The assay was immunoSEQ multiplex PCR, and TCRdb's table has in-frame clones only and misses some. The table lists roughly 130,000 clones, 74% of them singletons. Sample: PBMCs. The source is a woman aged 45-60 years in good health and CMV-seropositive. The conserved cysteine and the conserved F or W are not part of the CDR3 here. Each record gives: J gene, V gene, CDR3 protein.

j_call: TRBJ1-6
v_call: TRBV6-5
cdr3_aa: ASAAGSPNSPLH

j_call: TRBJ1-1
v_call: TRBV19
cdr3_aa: ASSEGTGRTEAF

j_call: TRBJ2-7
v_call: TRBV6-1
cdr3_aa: ASSRTATGDYEQY

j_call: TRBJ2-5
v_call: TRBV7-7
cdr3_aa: ASAGGPSSETQY

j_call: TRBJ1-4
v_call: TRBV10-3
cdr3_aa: AISESYRGQGLF

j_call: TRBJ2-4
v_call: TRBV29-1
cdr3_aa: SVGTGRDIQY

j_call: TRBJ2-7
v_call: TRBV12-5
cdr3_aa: ASGLVQYEQY

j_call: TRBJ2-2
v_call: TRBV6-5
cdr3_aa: AAYKGSRELF

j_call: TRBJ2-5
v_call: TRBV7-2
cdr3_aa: ASSRETGGEVYQETQY

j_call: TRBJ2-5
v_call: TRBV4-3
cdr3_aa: ASSHRTSGQETQY

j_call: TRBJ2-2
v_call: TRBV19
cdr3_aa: ASTGGVREGTGELF

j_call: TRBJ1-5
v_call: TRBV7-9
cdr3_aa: ASSKGSQPQH

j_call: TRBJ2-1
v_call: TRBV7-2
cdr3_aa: ASTRILTGGADPKQF

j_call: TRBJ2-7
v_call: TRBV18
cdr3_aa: ASSRGSTRGALYEQY

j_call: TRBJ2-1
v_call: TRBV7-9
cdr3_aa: SSSQDRLSYNEQF

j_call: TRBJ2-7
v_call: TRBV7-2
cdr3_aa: ASAFGGSSYEQY

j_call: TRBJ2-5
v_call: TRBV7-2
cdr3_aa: ASRRQQGPETQY

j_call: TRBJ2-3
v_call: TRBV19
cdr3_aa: ASSAGQSTDTQY

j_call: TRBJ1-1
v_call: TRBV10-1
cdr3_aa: ASSGGRGTVGMNTEAF

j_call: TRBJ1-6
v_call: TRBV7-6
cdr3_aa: ASSLKAEVALH

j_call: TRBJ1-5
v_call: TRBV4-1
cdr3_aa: ASSQEPLGSLGGNQPQH

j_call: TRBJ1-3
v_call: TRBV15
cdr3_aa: ATSRETGPSGNTIY

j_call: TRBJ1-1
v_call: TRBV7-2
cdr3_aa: ASSGRQGWTEAF

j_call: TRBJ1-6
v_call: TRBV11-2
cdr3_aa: ASSLAGGEDSPLH

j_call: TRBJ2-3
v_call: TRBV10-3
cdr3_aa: AIRDDGGAETDTQY

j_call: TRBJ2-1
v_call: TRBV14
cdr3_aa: ASSPITSGGAFEQF

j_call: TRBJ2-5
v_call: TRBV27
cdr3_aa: ASSPRGRETQY

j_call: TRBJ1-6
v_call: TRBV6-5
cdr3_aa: ASSYGGGGNSPLH

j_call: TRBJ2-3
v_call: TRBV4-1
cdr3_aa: ASSHLAGGLTDTQY

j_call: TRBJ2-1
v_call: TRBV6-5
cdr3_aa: ASSLGPATYNEQF

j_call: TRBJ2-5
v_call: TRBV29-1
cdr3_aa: SVRKGNLETQY

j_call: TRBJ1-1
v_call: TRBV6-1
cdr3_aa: ASRTGIMNTEAF

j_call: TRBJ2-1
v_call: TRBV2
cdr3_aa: ASIPAGGTNEQF

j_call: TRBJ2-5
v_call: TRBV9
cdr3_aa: ASSLFSGGAETQY

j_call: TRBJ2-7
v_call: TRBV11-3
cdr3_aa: ASSVRDGAEQY

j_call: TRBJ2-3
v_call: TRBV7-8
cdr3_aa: ASRTSGGAGGTDTQY

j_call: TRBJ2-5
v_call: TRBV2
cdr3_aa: ASSFTSARERSQY

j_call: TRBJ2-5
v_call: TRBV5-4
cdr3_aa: ASSSLAQETQY

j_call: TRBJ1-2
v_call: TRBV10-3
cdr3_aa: AISESNRDYGYT

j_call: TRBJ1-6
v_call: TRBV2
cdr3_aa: ASVYSTNSPLH

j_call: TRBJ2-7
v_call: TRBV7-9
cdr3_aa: SSSLGANEQY

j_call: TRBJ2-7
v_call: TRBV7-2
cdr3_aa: ASSLGVGQSYEQY

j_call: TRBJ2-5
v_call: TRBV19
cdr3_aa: ASGEGLGETQY

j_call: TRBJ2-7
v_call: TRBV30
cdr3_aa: AWSPTGERGEQY